These 28 T cell receptor beta chains originate from one sample sequenced in a study of T cell repertoires in cytomegalovirus infection. From the reads, TCRdb called clonotypes with MiXCR, one entry per CDR3 protein. The sample consists of approximately 170,000 distinct CDR3 sequences, roughly 15% of them appearing once. The sequenced material came from CD8+ T cells from PBMCs. The receptors stem from a human donor in good health (CMV status not recorded). Some clones in this sample may be carry-over from other donors' samples.

This clonotype showed up just a few times. The chain employs TRBV4-1 and TRBJ2-7; D is ambiguous. In germline, CDR1 is MGHRA, CDR2 YSYEKL. V gave up 5 bases and J gave up 4 bases, with 12 bases separating them. The CDR3 is 13 residues long. For the CDR3, the DNA is TGCGCCAGCAGCTGGACCCCAGAATACGAGCAGTACTTC. This encodes CASSWTPEYEQYF.

The rearrangement joins TRBV7-2 to TRBJ2-1, with D perhaps matching TRBD2 (6 bases). The CDR3 totals 16 residues. CDR1 and CDR2 (germline): SGHTA, FQGNSA. The V gene lost 7 bases and the J gene lost 7 bases, with 23 bases spanning the gap. The CDR3 nucleotides read TGTGCCAGCAACCCGCCCTCTCCGGCGGGAAGAAATGAGCAGTTCTTC. Translating gives CASNPPSPAGRNEQFF.

This clonotype has a handful of counts. The chain has TRBV12-3 or TRBV12-4 and TRBJ2-1, with D uncertain. V gave up 3 bases and J gave up 10 bases, with 16 bases separating them. CDR3 size: 14 residues. In DNA form, the CDR3 reads TGTGCCAGCAGTTTTGGTCCCGCAGGTTACGAGCAGTTCTTC. Its translation: CASSFGPAGYEQFF.

The J gene is TRBJ1-1, the V gene TRBV19; D is perhaps TRBD1 (5 bases). V dropped 5 bases and J dropped 5 bases, with 12 bases sitting between them. Germline CDR1 and CDR2: LNHDA and SQIVND (reference sequence). The CDR3 is 13 amino acids. As DNA, the CDR3 is TGTGCCAGTAGTTTCCAGGAGGGGACTGAAGCTTTCTTT. Translation gives CASSFQEGTEAFF. Combining the CDR3 with reference TRBV19 and TRBJ1-1 gives the whole variable domain DGGITQSPKYLFRKEGQNVTLSCEQNLNHDAMYWYRQDPGQGLRLIYYSQIVNDFQKGDIAEGYSVSREKKESFPLTVTSAQKNPTAFYLCASSFQEGTEAFFGQGTRLTVV.

The chain carries TRBV28 and TRBJ1-5; D gene ambiguous. The germline CDR1 and CDR2 sequences are MDHEN and SYDVKM. Between the trimmed V and J ends, which lost 6 bases and 0 bases, there was a span of 12 bases. The CDR3 contains 15 residues. CDR3 sequence: CASRQRIDSNQPQHF. In nucleotides, the CDR3 is TGTGCCAGCAGGCAAAGGATTGATAGCAATCAGCCCCAGCATTTT.

This clonotype was observed a few times. The chain couples TRBV19 to TRBJ2-3, with D possibly called TRBD1 or TRBD2 (6 bases each). The ends were cut back, 3 bases at V and 2 bases at J, with 12 bases in the middle. This CDR3 is 15 amino acids long. The germline V gene has CDR1 LNHDA and CDR2 SQIVND (reference sequence). In DNA, the CDR3 is TGTGCCAGTAGTATGGGGGGCATCAACACAGATACGCAGTATTTT. Encoded protein: CASSMGGINTDTQYF.

V gene TRBV5-5 combines with J gene TRBJ2-3, with D unclear. CDR1 and CDR2 from the germline V gene are SGHKS and YYEKEE (reference sequence). Between the trimmed V and J ends, which lost 6 bases and 6 bases, there was a span of 17 bases. The CDR3 covers 14 residues. The CDR3 DNA follows: TGTGCCAGCATCCTTGTCGGCGCCCGGGATACGCAGTATTTT. Protein product: CASILVGARDTQYF.

The gene calls are TRBV14 and TRBJ2-7; perhaps D is TRBD1 or TRBD2 (5 bases each). This CDR3 is 16 amino acids long. Per germline, CDR1 SGHDN and CDR2 FVKESK. V was pared by 4 bases and J by 2 bases, with 18 bases between. In nucleotides, the CDR3 is TGTGCCAGCAGCCGAGTTTTCCTCCGGGACCCCTACGAGCAGTACTTC. Protein sequence: CASSRVFLRDPYEQYF.

The rearrangement links TRBV9 to TRBJ2-7; tentatively, D is TRBD2 (6 bases). Germline V gene data show CDR1 as SGDLS and CDR2 as YYNGEE. V was shortened by 4 bases and J by 0 bases, with 14 bases between the two germline ends. The CDR3 length is 15 residues. This CDR3 is CASSTGGEFSYEQYF. DNA for the CDR3: TGTGCCAGCAGCACAGGCGGGGAATTCTCCTACGAGCAGTACTTC.

A few counts support this clonotype. This rearrangement joins TRBV4-1 to TRBJ2-2; TRBD2 agrees at 11 bases. The CDR3 consists of 20 residues. The V gene's germline CDR1 is MGHRA and CDR2 YSYEKL. V was clipped by 5 bases and J by 2 bases; unmatched bases: 16. CDR3 in DNA: TGCGCCAGCAGCTTCCACGGTGGGGCTAGCGGGAGGACTAACACCGGGGAGCTGTTTTTT. Translation: CASSFHGGASGRTNTGELFF.

The CDR3, as DNA: TGTGCCAGTACCCCTGGATGGGGCTATAATTCACCCCTCCACTTT. Encoded protein: CASTPGWGYNSPLHF. V is TRBV19 and J is TRBJ1-6; D unresolved. The CDR3 has 15 residues. Germline lookup yields CDR1 LNHDA and CDR2 SQIVND (reference sequence). V was cut by 7 bases and J by 3 bases, with 13 bases left in between.

V and J are TRBV7-3 and TRBJ2-5; D is possibly TRBD2 (6 bases). The CDR3 totals 15 residues. Trimming took 0 bases from V and 4 from J, leaving 12 bases between them. Germline assignment: CDR1 SGHTA and CDR2 FQGTGA. Written as DNA, the CDR3 is TGTGCCAGCAGCTTAACGGGGGGTCAGGGAGAGACCCAGTACTTC. As protein: CASSLTGGQGETQYF.

The rearrangement uses TRBV7-2 and TRBJ2-1; tentative D call: TRBD2 (5 bases). The CDR3 runs to 14 residues. Germline CDR1 SGHTA, CDR2 FQGNSA. With 5 bases removed from V and 9 bases from J, the gap between germline ends came to 17 bases. The CDR3 DNA sequence: TGTGCCAGCAGCCCTAGGGTGGCGGGCCTTGAGCAGTTCTTC. Its translation is CASSPRVAGLEQFF.

This clonotype was seen a handful of times. The gene calls are TRBV7-2 and TRBJ2-7, with no clear D. The V gene lost 5 bases and the J gene lost 3 bases, with 11 bases spanning the gap. The germline V gene encodes CDR1 SGHTA and CDR2 FQGNSA. This CDR3 spans 13 amino acids. The CDR3 reads CASSKNPDYEQYF. In nucleotides, the CDR3 is TGTGCCAGCAGCAAAAACCCAGACTACGAGCAGTACTTC.

The chain uses TRBV4-1 and TRBJ2-1; 8 nucleotides align to TRBD2. J lost 9 bases, V lost 2 bases, and 6 bases had no gene match. This CDR3 has 14 residues. CDR1 is MGHRA, CDR2 YSYEKL, per germline. As DNA, the CDR3 is TGCGCCAGCAGCCAACCACCTCTAGCGGGTGAGCAGTTCTTC. Protein sequence: CASSQPPLAGEQFF.

As regards this clonotype: A read error may be the cause here, since a much bigger clone is one base away. The chain uses TRBV29-1 and TRBJ2-7; the D gene is possibly TRBD1 (6 bases). The CDR3 extends over 12 amino acids. V was shortened by 1 base and J by 2 bases, with 6 bases between the two germline ends. Germline V gene sequence: CDR1 SQVTM, CDR2 ANQGSEA. The CDR3 DNA is TGCAGCGTTGAAGCAGGGGCCTACGAGCAGTACTTC. This translates into CSVEAGAYEQYF.

The chain joins TRBV4-1 to TRBJ2-1; D not resolved. V was cut by 0 bases and J by 8 bases, with 8 bases left in between. The CDR3 is 13 amino acids. Germline lookup yields CDR1 MGHRA and CDR2 YSYEKL. The CDR3: CASSQDQRYEQFF. CDR3 nucleotides: TGCGCCAGCAGCCAAGACCAACGCTATGAGCAGTTCTTC.

This clonotype has ten or more counts. This sequence joins TRBV4-3 and TRBJ2-7, with 8 nucleotides matching TRBD1. The CDR3 is 13 residues long. Trimming at V came to 4 bases and at J to 4 bases, leaving 3 bases not matched to a gene. Per the germline V gene, CDR1 is LGHNA and CDR2 is YSLEER. The CDR3 region is CASSPDRAYEQYF. The CDR3 DNA is TGCGCCAGCAGCCCGGACAGGGCTTACGAGCAGTACTTC.

This clonotype was found a few times. The rearrangement links TRBV7-9 to TRBJ1-5; D remains ambiguous. CDR3 size: 17 residues. V was clipped by 1 base and J by 0 bases, with 13 bases between them. CDR1 and CDR2 (germline): SEHNR, FQNEAQ (reference sequence). CDR3 sequence reads: CASSLESGLYSNQPQHF. The CDR3 nucleotides read TGTGCCAGCAGCTTAGAGAGCGGACTTTATAGCAATCAGCCCCAGCATTTT.

This clonotype was detected many times. The V call is TRBV28, the J call TRBJ2-7; D gene uncertain. The CDR3 is 12 residues long. V lost 6 bases to trimming and J lost 4 bases, with 10 bases between them. CDR1 and CDR2 (germline): MDHEN, SYDVKM. CDR3 amino acids: CASSLSPYEQYF. The CDR3 DNA is TGTGCCAGCAGCTTGTCCCCGTACGAGCAGTACTTC.

Only a few counts were recorded for this clonotype. The V and J genes are TRBV29-1 and TRBJ2-5; D gene ambiguous. V was pared by 0 bases and J by 3 bases, with 11 bases between. This CDR3 spans 14 amino acids. Germline V gene data show CDR1 as SQVTM and CDR2 as ANQGSEA. CDR3 protein: CSVEDPRPKETQYF. Here the CDR3 DNA reads TGCAGCGTTGAAGATCCCCGACCAAAAGAGACCCAGTACTTC.

There are a few counts of this clonotype. This chain joins TRBV7-9 and TRBJ1-2; D is ambiguous. The CDR3 is 15 residues long. With 4 bases removed from V and 6 bases from J, the gap between germline ends came to 18 bases. Germline V gene data show CDR1 as SEHNR and CDR2 as FQNEAQ (reference sequence). The CDR3 here is CASSSSGFNVDGYTF. CDR3 sequence (DNA): TGTGCCAGCAGCTCCTCGGGATTCAACGTCGATGGCTACACCTTC.

The chain employs TRBV6-2 or TRBV6-3 and TRBJ2-5; 10 bases match TRBD1. The CDR3 runs to 15 residues. Germline V gene sequence: CDR1 MNHEY, CDR2 SVGEGT. With 2 bases clipped from V and 3 bases from J, the junction kept 3 bases outside the gene matches. CDR3: CASSYAGTGEETQYF. The CDR3 DNA is TGTGCCAGCAGTTACGCCGGGACAGGGGAAGAGACCCAGTACTTC.

This clonotype was detected a few times. This chain links TRBV19 with TRBJ2-5; D may be TRBD1 (6 bases). The CDR3 consists of 13 residues. Per the germline V gene, CDR1 is LNHDA and CDR2 is SQIVND (reference sequence). Between the trimmed V and J ends, which lost 10 bases and 0 bases, there was a span of 12 bases. As DNA, the CDR3 is TGTGCCACCTCAAGGACAGACCAAGAGACCCAGTACTTC. Protein sequence: CATSRTDQETQYF.

This clonotype was seen a handful of times. The chain joins TRBV6-2 or TRBV6-3 to TRBJ2-7, with TRBD1 as a possible D gene (6 bases). This CDR3 has 15 amino acids. Germline values: CDR1 MNHEY, CDR2 SVGEGT. V was shortened by 2 bases and J by 5 bases, with 16 bases between the two germline ends. The CDR3 nucleotides are TGTGCCAGCAGTTACGGGGGCAGTACCGGCCACGAGCAGTACTTC. Its protein is CASSYGGSTGHEQYF.

This clonotype appeared many times. The rearrangement joins TRBV7-2 to TRBJ2-7; 13 positions match TRBD2. From germline, CDR1 is SGHTA and CDR2 FQGNSA. V was pared by 5 bases and J by 2 bases, with 3 bases of the junction left unmatched. The CDR3 length is 15 residues. CDR3 in amino acids: CASSPTSGGTYEQYF. The CDR3 DNA reads as TGTGCCAGCAGCCCGACTAGCGGGGGGACCTACGAGCAGTACTTC.

The chain couples TRBV20-1 to TRBJ2-5; weak D call: TRBD2 (5 bases). There are 13 residues in the CDR3. Germline V gene sequence: CDR1 DFQATT, CDR2 SNEGSKA (reference sequence). Trimming shortened V by 1 base and J by 5 bases, and 11 bases separated the two germline ends. The CDR3 sequence is CSARVPSWETQYF. CDR3 DNA sequence: TGCAGTGCTAGAGTGCCTAGCTGGGAGACCCAGTACTTC.

This chain uses TRBV28 with TRBJ2-7; 9 bases map to TRBD1. Germline V gene data show CDR1 as MDHEN and CDR2 as SYDVKM. The CDR3 length is 16 residues. Unmatched junction bases numbered 12, after V lost 5 bases and J lost 4 bases. CDR3 nucleotide sequence: TGTGCCAGCAGTCCCCCCGGGACAGGGAAGGAATACGAGCAGTACTTC. Translating it yields CASSPPGTGKEYEQYF.